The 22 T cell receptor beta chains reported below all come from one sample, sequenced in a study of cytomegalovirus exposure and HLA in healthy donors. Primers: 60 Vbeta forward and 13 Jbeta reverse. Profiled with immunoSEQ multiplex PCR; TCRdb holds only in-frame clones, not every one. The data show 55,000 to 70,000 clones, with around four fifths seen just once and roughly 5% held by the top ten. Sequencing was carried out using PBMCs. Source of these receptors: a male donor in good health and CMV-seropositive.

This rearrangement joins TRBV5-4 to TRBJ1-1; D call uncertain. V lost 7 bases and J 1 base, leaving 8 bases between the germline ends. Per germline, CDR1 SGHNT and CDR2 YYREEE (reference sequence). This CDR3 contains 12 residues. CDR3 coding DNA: TGTGCCAGCTACCGGTGGAACACTGAAGCTTTCTTT. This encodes CASYRWNTEAFF.

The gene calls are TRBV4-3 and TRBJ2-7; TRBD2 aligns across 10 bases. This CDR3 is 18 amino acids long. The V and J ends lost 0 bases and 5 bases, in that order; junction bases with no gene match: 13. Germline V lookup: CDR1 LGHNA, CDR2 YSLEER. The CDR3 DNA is TGCGCCAGCAGCCAAGATTCAAGCGGGGGGGCCGGATCCCACGAGCAGTACTTC. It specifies CASSQDSSGGAGSHEQYF.

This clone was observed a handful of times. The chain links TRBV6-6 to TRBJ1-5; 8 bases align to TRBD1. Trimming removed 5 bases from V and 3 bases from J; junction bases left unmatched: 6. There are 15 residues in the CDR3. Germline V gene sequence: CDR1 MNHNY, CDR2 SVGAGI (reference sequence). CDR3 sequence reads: CASSTETGANQPQHF. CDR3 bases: TGTGCCAGCAGTACCGAGACAGGGGCCAATCAGCCCCAGCATTTT.

CDR3 nucleotides: TGCGCCAGCAGCCCCGTAGCGGGGGCCCTATCACAAGAGACCCAGTACTTC. Protein sequence: CASSPVAGALSQETQYF. The rearrangement joins TRBV5-1 to TRBJ2-5; 9 bases are shared with TRBD2. The CDR3 contains 17 residues. Germline lookup yields CDR1 SGHRS and CDR2 YFSETQ. V lost 4 bases to trimming and J lost 2 bases; unmatched junction nucleotides: 12.

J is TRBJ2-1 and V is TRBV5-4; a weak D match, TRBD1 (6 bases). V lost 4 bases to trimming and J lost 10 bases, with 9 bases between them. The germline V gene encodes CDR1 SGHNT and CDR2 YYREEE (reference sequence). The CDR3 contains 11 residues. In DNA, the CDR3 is TGTGCCAGCAGCCAGACAGGCGAGCAGTTCTTC. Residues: CASSQTGEQFF.

This CDR3 is CASSPGYQPQHF. In DNA form, the CDR3 reads TGTGCCAGTAGTCCCGGGTATCAGCCCCAGCATTTT. The genes are TRBV19 and TRBJ1-5; D is ambiguous. V dropped 5 bases and J dropped 5 bases, with 7 bases sitting between them. CDR1 and CDR2 from the germline V gene are LNHDA and SQIVND (reference sequence). This CDR3 region has 12 residues.

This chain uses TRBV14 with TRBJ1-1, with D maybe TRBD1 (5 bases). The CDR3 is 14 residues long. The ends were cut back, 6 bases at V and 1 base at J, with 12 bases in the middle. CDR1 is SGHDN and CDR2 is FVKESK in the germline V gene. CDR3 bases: TGTGCCAGCAGTCTGGGGACTCCGAACACTGAAGCTTTCTTT. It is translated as CASSLGTPNTEAFF.

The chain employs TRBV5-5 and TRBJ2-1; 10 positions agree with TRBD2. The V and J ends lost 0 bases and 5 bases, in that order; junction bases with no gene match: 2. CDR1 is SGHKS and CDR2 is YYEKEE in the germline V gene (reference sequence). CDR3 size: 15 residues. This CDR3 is CASSLASGGNNEQFF. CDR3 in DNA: TGTGCCAGCAGCTTGGCTAGCGGGGGAAACAATGAGCAGTTCTTC.

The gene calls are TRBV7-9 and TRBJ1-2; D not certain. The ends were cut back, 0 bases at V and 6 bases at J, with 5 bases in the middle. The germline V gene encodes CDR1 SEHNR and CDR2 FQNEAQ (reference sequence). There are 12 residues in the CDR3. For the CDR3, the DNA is TGTGCCAGCAGCTTAGCGAGGGATGGCTACACCTTC. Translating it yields CASSLARDGYTF.

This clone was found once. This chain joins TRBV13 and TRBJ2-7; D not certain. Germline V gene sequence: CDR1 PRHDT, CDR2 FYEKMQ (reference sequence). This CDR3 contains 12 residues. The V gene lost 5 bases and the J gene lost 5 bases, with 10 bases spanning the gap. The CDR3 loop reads CASSGGTDEQYF. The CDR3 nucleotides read TGTGCCAGCAGCGGCGGTACGGACGAGCAGTACTTC. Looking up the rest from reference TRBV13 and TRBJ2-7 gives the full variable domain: AAGVIQSPRHLIKEKRETATLKCYPIPRHDTVYWYQQGPGQDPQFLISFYEKMQSDKGSIPDRFSAQQFSDYHSELNMSSLELGDSALYFCASSGGTDEQYFGPGTRLTVT.

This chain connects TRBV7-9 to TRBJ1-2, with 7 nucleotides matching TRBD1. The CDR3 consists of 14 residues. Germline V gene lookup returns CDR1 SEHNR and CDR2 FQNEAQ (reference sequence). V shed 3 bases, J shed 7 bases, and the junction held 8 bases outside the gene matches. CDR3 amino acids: CASSFPDRLRGYTF. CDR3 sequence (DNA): TGTGCCAGCAGCTTCCCGGACAGGTTGCGTGGCTACACCTTC.

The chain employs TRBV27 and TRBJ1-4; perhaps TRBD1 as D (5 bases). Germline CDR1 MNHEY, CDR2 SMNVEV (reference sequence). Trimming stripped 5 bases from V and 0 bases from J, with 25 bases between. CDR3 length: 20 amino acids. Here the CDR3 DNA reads TGTGCCAGCAGTCCTCTAGGTCAAGGACACATTCTTGCAACTAATGAAAAACTGTTTTTT. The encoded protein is CASSPLGQGHILATNEKLFF.

CDR3 sequence: CASTGGRSTYEQYF. The CDR3 region has the DNA TGTGCCAGCACGGGGGGCAGATCTACGTACGAGCAGTACTTC. The chain combines TRBV6-1 with TRBJ2-7; a weak D match, TRBD2 (7 bases). Germline V lookup: CDR1 MNHNS, CDR2 SASEGT. The length of the CDR3 is 14 residues. With 7 bases removed from V and 4 bases from J, the gap between germline ends came to 17 bases.

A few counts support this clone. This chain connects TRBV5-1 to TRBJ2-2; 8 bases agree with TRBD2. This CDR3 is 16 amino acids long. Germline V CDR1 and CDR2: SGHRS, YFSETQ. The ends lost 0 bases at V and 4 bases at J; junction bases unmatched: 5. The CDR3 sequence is CASSLDGTSGTGELFF. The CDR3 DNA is TGCGCCAGCAGCTTGGACGGGACTAGTGGCACCGGGGAGCTGTTTTTT.

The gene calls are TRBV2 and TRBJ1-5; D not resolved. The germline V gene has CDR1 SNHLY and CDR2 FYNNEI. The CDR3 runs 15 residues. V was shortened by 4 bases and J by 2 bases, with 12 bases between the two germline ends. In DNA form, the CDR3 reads TGTGCCAGCAGTGCTGAGGTAGTAGGCAATCAGCCCCAGCATTTT. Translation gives CASSAEVVGNQPQHF.

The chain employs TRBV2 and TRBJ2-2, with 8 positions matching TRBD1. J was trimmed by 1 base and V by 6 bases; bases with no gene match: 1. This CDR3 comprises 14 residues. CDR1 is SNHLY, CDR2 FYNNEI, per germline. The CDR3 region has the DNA TGTGCCAGCAGGGACAGGGTGAACACCGGGGAGCTGTTTTTT. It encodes CASRDRVNTGELFF.

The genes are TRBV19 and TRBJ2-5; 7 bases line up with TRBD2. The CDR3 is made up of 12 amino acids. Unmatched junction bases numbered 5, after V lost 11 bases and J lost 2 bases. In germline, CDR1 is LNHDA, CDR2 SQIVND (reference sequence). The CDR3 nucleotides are TGTGCCGAGAGGGACTATCAAGAGACCCAGTACTTC. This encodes CAERDYQETQYF.

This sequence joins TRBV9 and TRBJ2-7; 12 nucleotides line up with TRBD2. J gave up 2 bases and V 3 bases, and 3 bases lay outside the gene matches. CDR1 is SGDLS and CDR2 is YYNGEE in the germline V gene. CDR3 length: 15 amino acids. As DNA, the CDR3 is TGTGCCAGCAGCGCTAGCGGGGGGGGCGCCTACGAGCAGTACTTC. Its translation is CASSASGGGAYEQYF.

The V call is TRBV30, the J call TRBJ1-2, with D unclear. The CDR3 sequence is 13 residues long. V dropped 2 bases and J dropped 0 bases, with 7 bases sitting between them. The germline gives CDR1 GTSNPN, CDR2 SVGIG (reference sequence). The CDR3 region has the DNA TGTGCCTGGAGTTTGGGCTCTAACTATGGCTACACCTTC. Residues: CAWSLGSNYGYTF.

CDR3 in amino acids: CASSQESREGYTF. CDR3 sequence (DNA): TGCGCCAGCAGCCAAGAATCACGGGAAGGCTACACCTTC. The V and J genes are TRBV4-1 and TRBJ1-2; the D is unclear. The CDR3 length is 13 residues. CDR1 MGHRA and CDR2 YSYEKL come from the germline V gene. With 0 bases removed from V and 8 bases from J, the gap between germline ends came to 10 bases.

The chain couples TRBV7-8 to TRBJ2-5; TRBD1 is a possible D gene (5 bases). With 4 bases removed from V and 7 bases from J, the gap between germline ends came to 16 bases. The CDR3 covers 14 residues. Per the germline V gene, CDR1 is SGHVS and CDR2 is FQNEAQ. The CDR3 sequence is CASSSNLGRVTQYF. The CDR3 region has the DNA TGTGCCAGCAGCTCCAATCTCGGCAGGGTGACCCAGTACTTC.

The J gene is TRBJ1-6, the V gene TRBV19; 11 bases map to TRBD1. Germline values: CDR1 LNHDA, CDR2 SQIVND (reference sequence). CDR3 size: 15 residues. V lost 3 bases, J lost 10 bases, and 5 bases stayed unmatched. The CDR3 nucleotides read TGTGCCAGTAGTATCGGACAGGGGGCCGGATCACCCCTCCACTTT. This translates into CASSIGQGAGSPLHF.